The 10 T cell receptor beta chains listed next were all sequenced from one sample in a study of blood T cell repertoires in COVID-19. Sequencing was performed with immunoSEQ multiplex PCR; in TCRdb, only in-frame clones are kept and a portion is missing. The sample gives 99,000 or so clones, 90% to 95% of which show up once; around 5.8% is in the top ten. Source material: peripheral blood. These receptors were taken from a human donor in a cohort sampled during active COVID-19.

The CDR3 nucleotides read TGTGCCAGCATCAACCTGGGGCCATCCACAATGAACCAGCCCCAGCATTTT. Protein product: CASINLGPSTMNQPQHF. V is TRBV28 and J is TRBJ1-5; D is perhaps TRBD1 (5 bases). CDR1 and CDR2 (germline): MDHEN, SYDVKM. This CDR3 spans 17 amino acids. V was trimmed by 7 bases and J by 7 bases, leaving 26 bases between them.

The chain employs TRBV13 and TRBJ2-4; 8 bases agree with TRBD1. This CDR3 is built from 18 residues. CDR1 is PRHDT and CDR2 is FYEKMQ in the germline V gene (reference sequence). V was pared by 1 base and J by 2 bases, with 10 bases of the junction left unmatched. This CDR3 reads CASSLDRTGYGTKNIQYF. The CDR3 DNA sequence: TGTGCCAGCAGCTTAGATAGGACAGGGTATGGGACCAAAAACATTCAGTACTTC.

The chain employs TRBV7-3 and TRBJ2-1, with 8 bases identical to TRBD2. J was trimmed by 5 bases and V by 3 bases; bases with no gene match: 3. Germline V CDR1 and CDR2: SGHTA, FQGTGA. This CDR3 region has 14 residues. CDR3 amino acids: CASSFGGAHNEQFF. The CDR3 coding sequence is TGTGCCAGCAGCTTCGGGGGGGCGCACAATGAGCAGTTCTTC.

CDR3: CASSIDTGAYGYTF. The CDR3 DNA is TGTGCCAGTAGTATAGATACAGGGGCCTATGGCTACACCTTC. The V and J genes are TRBV19 and TRBJ1-2, with 7 bases aligning to TRBD1. The CDR3 has 14 amino acids. CDR1 LNHDA and CDR2 SQIVND come from the germline V gene (reference sequence). Germline trimming cut 0 bases from V and 4 bases from J; bases unmatched to any gene: 2.

V is TRBV5-1 and J is TRBJ1-3; 9 positions match TRBD1. V shed 4 bases and J 7 bases; nucleotides not matched to a gene: 12. This CDR3 region has 16 residues. In germline, CDR1 is SGHRS, CDR2 YFSETQ. The CDR3 here is CASSPTGGDPTNTIYF. The DNA for the CDR3 is TGCGCCAGCAGCCCGACAGGGGGGGACCCGACCAACACCATATATTTT. Using reference TRBV5-1 and TRBJ1-3 for the parts outside the CDR3, the full variable domain is KAGVTQTPRYLIKTRGQQVTLSCSPISGHRSVSWYQQTPGQGLQFLFEYFSETQRNKGNFPGRFSGRQFSNSRSEMNVSTLELGDSALYLCASSPTGGDPTNTIYFGEGSWLTVV.

This sequence joins TRBV7-2 and TRBJ2-7; D may be TRBD1 (5 bases). The length of the CDR3 is 16 residues. Germline V CDR1 and CDR2: SGHTA, FQGNSA. The V end was cut by 5 bases, the J end by 2 bases, with 19 bases between. The chain's CDR3 is CASSATRVPTAYEQYF. The CDR3 DNA reads TGTGCCAGCAGCGCAACCAGGGTCCCCACAGCCTACGAGCAGTACTTC.

J is TRBJ2-7 and V is TRBV19, with 9 bases aligning to TRBD2. CDR3 length equals 15 residues. The V gene's germline CDR1 is LNHDA and CDR2 SQIVND (reference sequence). With 3 bases clipped from V and 6 bases from J, the junction kept 9 bases outside the gene matches. CDR3 sequence (DNA): TGTGCCAGTAGTATCGTTGGGACTAGCCGCGGCGAGCAGTACTTC. This translates into CASSIVGTSRGEQYF.

The chain employs TRBV19 and TRBJ2-3, with a weak D call TRBD2 (5 bases). This CDR3 has 15 residues. Trimming removed 0 bases at V and 9 bases at J, with 16 bases between. Germline-derived CDR1 and CDR2 are LNHDA and SQIVND (reference sequence). This chain's CDR3 is CASSIDKVTTGTQYF. CDR3 nucleotide sequence: TGTGCCAGTAGTATAGATAAGGTGACTACCGGCACGCAGTATTTT. Together with reference TRBV19 and TRBJ2-3, the CDR3 gives the full variable domain: DGGITQSPKYLFRKEGQNVTLSCEQNLNHDAMYWYRQDPGQGLRLIYYSQIVNDFQKGDIAEGYSVSREKKESFPLTVTSAQKNPTAFYLCASSIDKVTTGTQYFGPGTRLTVL.

The chain couples TRBV7-2 to TRBJ2-3; 7 nucleotides align to TRBD1. Trimming at V came to 4 bases and at J to 0 bases, leaving 4 bases not matched to a gene. Per the germline V gene, CDR1 is SGHTA and CDR2 is FQGNSA. The CDR3 is 15 amino acids. CDR3 sequence: CASSYTGVSTDTQYF. For the CDR3, the DNA is TGTGCCAGCAGCTACACAGGGGTTAGCACAGATACGCAGTATTTT. The full variable domain, with the rest looked up from reference TRBV7-2 and TRBJ2-3, is GAGVSQSPSNKVTEKGKDVELRCDPISGHTALYWYRQSLGQGLEFLIYFQGNSAPDKSGLPSDRFSAERTGGSVSTLTIQRTQQEDSAVYLCASSYTGVSTDTQYFGPGTRLTVL.

The V and J genes are TRBV28 and TRBJ2-6, with 7 bases aligning to TRBD1. The CDR3 consists of 19 residues. The V gene's germline CDR1 is MDHEN and CDR2 SYDVKM. V was pared by 5 bases and J by 0 bases, with 13 bases of the junction left unmatched. The CDR3 DNA is TGTGCCAGCAGTGCCCCGAGAGGGGGCAAAAGCTCTGGGGCCAACGTCCTGACTTTC. As protein: CASSAPRGGKSSGANVLTF.